This T cell receptor beta chain comes out of a study of cytomegalovirus exposure and HLA in healthy donors. Study-wide points: Clusters of TCRs from the first cohort tended to co-occur in the approximately 130 validation repertoires (as a later analysis found).

Germline loops: CDR1 MNHEY, CDR2 SVGAGI. V dropped 8 bases and J dropped 3; count of bases not matched to a gene: 9. This CDR3 has 14 residues. This clone was found once. The antigen remains undetermined. The protocol was immunoSEQ multiplex PCR, while the TCRdb copy is restricted to in-frame clones and leaves out a portion. Of tens of thousands of clones listed, under 95% are singletons. The source is a woman between 25 and 40 years old in good health and CMV-seronegative. V and J are TRBV6-5 and TRBJ1-2; 7 nucleotides agree with TRBD1. Sample: PBMCs. CDR3 nucleotide sequence: TGTGCCAGCGAGACAGGGACCTCGGACTATGGCTACACCTTC. It codes for CASETGTSDYGYTF.